What follows are 30 T cell receptor beta chains derived from one specimen sequenced in a study of identical twins. TCRdb fed the 5' RACE reads into MiXCR, producing one record per CDR3 protein. The sample lists some 1,600,000 distinct CDR3 sequences, about 32% seen once, with approximately 0.25% in the top ten. Sequencing was done on a sample of cord blood. All receptors come from a newborn girl in good health.

This clonotype appeared a few times. As DNA, the CDR3 is TGTGCCACCGGGACCAAGCGGGAGTTGAGTGAGCAGTACTTC. Translating it yields CATGTKRELSEQYF. V gene TRBV15 combines with J gene TRBJ2-5; 8 bases map to TRBD2. Trimming removed 8 bases from V and 11 bases from J; junction bases left unmatched: 16. Germline CDR1 and CDR2: LNHNV and YYDKDF (reference sequence). The CDR3 loop spans 14 amino acids.

The gene calls are TRBV27 and TRBJ2-1, with 16 bases matching TRBD2. CDR3 length equals 20 residues. V lost 7 bases, J lost 2 bases, and 14 bases stayed unmatched. Germline assignment: CDR1 MNHEY and CDR2 SMNVEV (reference sequence). The CDR3 nucleotides read TGTGCCAGCACCCGGGATCGGGGACTAGCGGGAGGGCGGGCCTACAATGAGCAGTTCTTC. Translated, it gives CASTRDRGLAGGRAYNEQFF.

V and J are TRBV20-1 and TRBJ2-1; 7 bases fit TRBD1. The J call may be incorrect, as the DNA end agrees better with TRBJ2-7. The CDR3 sequence is 15 residues long. Per the germline V gene, CDR1 is DFQATT and CDR2 is SNEGSKA (reference sequence). The CDR3 DNA reads as TGCAGTGCTAGACCTTCGACAGGGCGCCTGCAGGAGCAGTACTTC. Its protein is CSARPSTGRLQEQYF.

This clonotype was observed a handful of times. The chain links TRBV6-6 to TRBJ1-1; possibly TRBD1 for D (5 bases). Germline V gene sequence: CDR1 MNHNY, CDR2 SVGAGI (reference sequence). Deletions cut 4 bases from V and 4 bases from J, with 19 bases between. The CDR3 is 16 amino acids. CDR3 amino acids: CASSFPPEWGTTEAFF. The CDR3, as DNA: TGTGCCAGCAGTTTTCCGCCAGAGTGGGGCACCACTGAAGCTTTCTTT.

On this clonotype itself: Possible read error: a much larger clone is one base away. The CDR3 nucleotides read TGTGCCACCAGTGATTGGGCTAGAGGGGGGCAAAATGAGCAGTTCTTC. It translates to CATSDWARGGQNEQFF. This rearrangement joins TRBV24-1 to TRBJ2-1; D possibly uses TRBD1 or TRBD2 (6 bases each). This CDR3 is 16 amino acids long. The germline V and J ends were trimmed by 2 bases and 7 bases, with 17 bases remaining between them. In germline, CDR1 is KGHDR, CDR2 SFDVKD.

The V gene is TRBV28, the J gene TRBJ2-1, with 7 bases lining up with TRBD1. The J segment lost 2 bases and the V segment lost 5 bases, leaving 9 bases of the junction unmatched. The CDR3 is made up of 16 amino acids. Per the germline V gene, CDR1 is MDHEN and CDR2 is SYDVKM. The CDR3 DNA reads TGTGCCAGCAGTATGAGACAGGGCTACACCTACAATGAGCAGTTCTTC. Translating gives CASSMRQGYTYNEQFF.

The chain recombines TRBV27 with TRBJ2-4; 12 positions agree with TRBD2. The CDR3 loop spans 15 amino acids. The V and J ends lost 6 bases and 13 bases, in that order; junction bases with no gene match: 13. CDR1 and CDR2 (germline): MNHEY, SMNVEV (reference sequence). CDR3 sequence reads: CASRPTTSGRLEQYF. In DNA form, the CDR3 reads TGTGCCAGCAGACCTACCACTAGCGGGAGGTTGGAGCAGTACTTC.

The chain uses TRBV20-1 and TRBJ1-4; 9 bases are a match to TRBD1. The CDR3 has 16 residues. Germline V CDR1 and CDR2: DFQATT, SNEGSKA (reference sequence). With V trimmed by 3 bases and J by 3 bases, 8 bases remained unmatched. In DNA form, the CDR3 reads TGCAGTGCTAGGTTACAGGGGGCGTGGGCTAATGAAAAACTGTTTTTT. Its protein is CSARLQGAWANEKLFF.

This clonotype has only a few counts. The chain uses TRBV29-1 and TRBJ1-5, with D possibly TRBD1 on 6 matching bases. The length of the CDR3 is 12 residues. Deletions cut 4 bases from V and 6 bases from J, with 10 bases between. Germline CDR1 and CDR2: SQVTM and ANQGSEA. In DNA, the CDR3 is TGCAGCGTTGGGGGGGCGGGTCAGCCCCAGCATTTT. Protein product: CSVGGAGQPQHF. The full variable domain, in which reference TRBV29-1 and TRBJ1-5 provide the parts outside the CDR3, is SAVISQKPSRDICQRGTSLTIQCQVDSQVTMMFWYRQQPGQSLTLIATANQGSEATYESGFVIDKFPISRPNLTFSTLTVSNMSPEDSSIYLCSVGGAGQPQHFGDGTRLSIL.

This clonotype was counted a few times. This chain connects TRBV12-3 or TRBV12-4 to TRBJ2-1; TRBD2 aligns across 8 bases. This CDR3 region has 15 residues. The J segment lost 0 bases and the V segment lost 8 bases, leaving 6 bases of the junction unmatched. CDR3 in amino acids: CASAAGDNSYNEQFF. In nucleotides, the CDR3 is TGTGCCAGCGCAGCGGGGGACAACTCCTACAATGAGCAGTTCTTC.

This clonotype has just a few counts. The CDR3 coding sequence is TGTGCCAGCAGCCACCGCATCTACCCCTACGAGCAGTACTTC. Its protein product is CASSHRIYPYEQYF. The chain is built from TRBV7-2 and TRBJ2-7; D ambiguous. The CDR3 is 14 residues long. The germline CDR1 and CDR2 sequences are SGHTA and FQGNSA. V lost 5 bases, J lost 2 bases, and 13 bases lay in between.

The sample holds a few counts of this clonotype. The chain joins TRBV7-9 to TRBJ2-7; 8 nucleotides align to TRBD1. After removal of 6 bases from V and 5 bases from J, the junction contained 12 bases not matched to a gene. This CDR3 comprises 15 residues. CDR1 is SEHNR, CDR2 FQNEAQ, per germline (reference sequence). DNA for the CDR3: TGTGCCAGCAGTCCCGATCAGGGGGCATTCGACGAGCAGTACTTC. It translates to CASSPDQGAFDEQYF. Supplemented by reference TRBV7-9 and TRBJ2-7, the full variable domain reads DTGVSQNPRHKITKRGQNVTFRCDPISEHNRLYWYRQTLGQGPEFLTYFQNEAQLEKSRLLSDRFSAERPKGSFSTLEIQRTEQGDSAMYLCASSPDQGAFDEQYFGPGTRLTVT.

This clonotype was recorded a few times. The chain combines TRBV14 with TRBJ2-4; 8 nucleotides agree with TRBD1. Losses at the gene ends were 4 bases for V and 2 bases for J; bases not matched to a gene: 7. The length of the CDR3 is 16 residues. CDR1 is SGHDN, CDR2 FVKESK, per germline. Here the CDR3 DNA reads TGTGCCAGCAGCCCGCGACAGGGGTGGACCAAAAACATTCAGTACTTC. Its translation is CASSPRQGWTKNIQYF.

This chain links TRBV20-1 with TRBJ2-4; a possible D gene is TRBD2 (5 bases). Germline values: CDR1 DFQATT, CDR2 SNEGSKA (reference sequence). This CDR3 comprises 13 residues. The V and J ends lost 6 bases and 3 bases respectively, with 12 bases between them. CDR3 sequence reads: CSADYRGKNIQYF. CDR3 DNA sequence: TGCAGTGCCGACTATCGGGGCAAAAACATTCAGTACTTC.

This clonotype was observed a few times. The rearrangement joins TRBV20-1 to TRBJ2-7; 7 bases map to TRBD1. Germline CDR1 and CDR2: DFQATT and SNEGSKA (reference sequence). CDR3 length: 12 residues. Losses at the gene ends were 6 bases for V and 3 bases for J; bases not matched to a gene: 5. The CDR3 spells CSAMRQGYEQYF. As DNA, the CDR3 is TGCAGTGCCATGAGACAGGGCTACGAGCAGTACTTC.

This clonotype was detected ten times or more. The rearrangement joins TRBV6-5 to TRBJ2-1; maybe TRBD2 (5 bases). V was cut by 0 bases and J by 3 bases, with 12 bases left in between. The germline gives CDR1 MNHEY, CDR2 SVGAGI. The CDR3 sequence is 16 residues long. CDR3 nucleotide sequence: TGTGCCAGCAGTTACTCGACCGGGGTCTACTACAATGAGCAGTTCTTC. Its protein product is CASSYSTGVYYNEQFF.

The chain links TRBV5-6 to TRBJ2-2; possibly TRBD1 for D (6 bases). The CDR3 is 14 residues long. The germline gives CDR1 SGHDT, CDR2 YYEEEE. The V end was cut by 4 bases, the J end by 7 bases, with 14 bases between. CDR3 amino acids: CASSLQGRIGELFF. CDR3 sequence (DNA): TGTGCCAGCAGCCTACAGGGAAGAATCGGGGAGCTGTTTTTT.

V and J are TRBV11-2 and TRBJ2-7, with D perhaps TRBD1 or TRBD2 (5 bases each). Germline lookup yields CDR1 SGHAT and CDR2 FQNNGV. The CDR3 runs 15 residues. Trimming stripped 1 base from V and 2 bases from J, with 12 bases between. Written as DNA, the CDR3 is TGTGCCAGCAGCTTAGTTGGCCGGGGCCCCTACGAGCAGTACTTC. It translates to CASSLVGRGPYEQYF.

This clonotype was found many times. One junction end does not reproduce the germline sequence, and a read error may be involved. The rearrangement joins TRBV6-5 to TRBJ2-7; D uncertain. The CDR3 totals 13 residues. The germline V gene has CDR1 MNHEY and CDR2 SVGAGI. The CDR3: CASSYRTNYEQYF. The CDR3 nucleotides are TGCGCCAGCAGCTACAGAACTAACTACGAGCAGTACTTC.

The J gene is TRBJ2-2, the V gene TRBV10-3; D unresolved. The CDR3 is 12 amino acids. V was shortened by 4 bases and J by 8 bases, with 8 bases between the two germline ends. Germline values: CDR1 ENHRY, CDR2 SYGVKD. CDR3 sequence (DNA): TGTGCCATCAGTGGTCTGGTGGGGGAGCTGTTTTTT. It encodes CAISGLVGELFF.

Worth noting for this clonotype: Possible read error: a much larger clone is one base away. The CDR3 sequence is CAASREQGQNYGYTF. The DNA for the CDR3 is TGTGCCGCCAGCAGAGAGCAGGGACAGAACTATGGCTACACCTTC. V is TRBV15 and J is TRBJ1-2; 7 bases are shared with TRBD1. The CDR3 is 15 residues long. The germline gives CDR1 LNHNV, CDR2 YYDKDF (reference sequence).

This chain uses TRBV11-2 with TRBJ2-2, with 13 bases aligning to TRBD2. Germline loops: CDR1 SGHAT, CDR2 FQNNGV. With 5 bases clipped from V and 6 bases from J, the junction kept 6 bases outside the gene matches. This CDR3 contains 16 residues. CDR3 DNA: TGTGCCAGCAGCCTGGGACTAGCGGGGTTTTCCGGGGAGCTGTTTTTT. Protein: CASSLGLAGFSGELFF.

This clonotype has just one count. At one end, the junction sequence differs from germline, possibly due to a read error. The chain has TRBV25-1 and TRBJ2-7, with D unclear. Germline V gene data show CDR1 as MGHDK and CDR2 as SYGVNS. The CDR3 contains 14 residues. DNA of the CDR3: TGTGCCAGCAGTGAATCGAAGGTGCCCTACGTGCAGTACTTC. This gives the protein CASSESKVPYVQYF.

The chain carries TRBV11-2 and TRBJ2-3; D might be TRBD1 or TRBD2, each matching 5 bases. Germline V gene data show CDR1 as SGHAT and CDR2 as FQNNGV. The CDR3 contains 18 residues. V was cut by 5 bases and J by 0 bases, with 21 bases left in between. The chain's CDR3 is CASSPGLGRTSSTDTQYF. CDR3 in DNA: TGTGCCAGCAGCCCCGGATTGGGACGCACCTCTAGCACAGATACGCAGTATTTT.

The chain recombines TRBV20-1 with TRBJ2-2; 12 nucleotides align to TRBD2. After removal of 2 bases from V and 1 base from J, the junction contained 8 bases not matched to a gene. From germline, CDR1 is DFQATT and CDR2 SNEGSKA (reference sequence). The CDR3 sequence is 18 residues long. The CDR3 protein is CSARRLAGEDENTGELFF. DNA for the CDR3: TGCAGTGCTAGAAGACTAGCGGGAGAGGATGAGAACACCGGGGAGCTGTTTTTT.

Ten or more counts support this clonotype. The chain couples TRBV10-3 to TRBJ2-3, with 12 bases fitting TRBD2. The V and J ends lost 6 bases and 4 bases, in that order; junction bases with no gene match: 14. This CDR3 has 18 amino acids. The germline V gene has CDR1 ENHRY and CDR2 SYGVKD. CDR3 DNA sequence: TGTGCCATCAGCCACCAAACCCAACTAGCGGGGGGTCCAGATACGCAGTATTTT. Its protein is CAISHQTQLAGGPDTQYF.

This clonotype has a count of ten or more. The chain has TRBV7-2 and TRBJ2-7; D is possibly TRBD2 (5 bases). Per germline, CDR1 SGHTA and CDR2 FQGNSA. CDR3 length: 14 residues. The V end was cut by 5 bases, the J end by 0 bases, with 11 bases between. The DNA of the CDR3 is TGTGCCAGCAGCCCAAGGACTTTCTCCTACGAGCAGTACTTC. Amino acid sequence: CASSPRTFSYEQYF.

There are a few counts of this clonotype. The chain joins TRBV20-1 to TRBJ1-2; D is perhaps TRBD1 (5 bases). Trimming took 6 bases from V and 2 from J, leaving 13 bases between them. CDR3 length equals 13 residues. In germline, CDR1 is DFQATT, CDR2 SNEGSKA (reference sequence). The CDR3 nucleotides read TGCAGTGCGGCCGAGACAGCGAACTATGGCTACACCTTC. Amino acids: CSAAETANYGYTF.

This rearrangement joins TRBV4-1 to TRBJ2-5; 8 bases are shared with TRBD2. The assigned J gene may be wrong: the sequence end matches TRBJ2-7 better. The CDR3 spans 15 residues. Germline V gene sequence: CDR1 MGHRA, CDR2 YSYEKL. The CDR3 is CASSRLLAVPYEQYF. The CDR3 nucleotides read TGCGCCAGCAGCCGGCTACTAGCGGTCCCCTACGAGCAGTACTTC.

The chain couples TRBV28 to TRBJ2-1, with a weak D call TRBD2 (6 bases). The V end was cut by 2 bases, the J end by 0 bases, with 14 bases between. The CDR3 extends over 17 amino acids. Germline CDR1 reads MDHEN; CDR2 reads SYDVKM. The CDR3 DNA reads TGTGCCAGCAGTTTAGGAGGGGTCGGGAGCTCCTACAATGAGCAGTTCTTC. It codes for CASSLGGVGSSYNEQFF.